This paragraph covers one T cell receptor (beta chain) sequence. The sample originates from a study of control samples from healthy donors and cancer patients. Using immunoSEQ multiplex PCR, the repertoire was profiled, and TCRdb retains in-frame clones only, with some absent. The table has around 170,000 clones, 85% to 90% seen once. Trimming shortened V by 5 bases and J by 7 bases, and 14 bases separated the two germline ends. Germline-derived CDR1 and CDR2 are SGHVS and FQNEAQ. CDR3 size: 13 residues. The receptor was isolated from a woman aged 50 to 60 in good health. J is TRBJ2-5 and V is TRBV7-8, with D possibly matching TRBD2 (5 bases). Sequencing was performed on blood. CDR3 amino acids: CASSPGSGPTQYF. CDR3 sequence (DNA): TGTGCCAGCAGCCCGGGGAGCGGCCCGACCCAGTACTTC. Full variable domain (remainder filled in from reference TRBV7-8 and TRBJ2-5): GAGVSQSPRYKVAKRGQDVALRCDPISGHVSLFWYQQALGQGPEFLTYFQNEAQLDKSGLPSDRFFAERPEGSVSTLKIQRTQQEDSAVYLCASSPGSGPTQYFGPGTRLLVL.